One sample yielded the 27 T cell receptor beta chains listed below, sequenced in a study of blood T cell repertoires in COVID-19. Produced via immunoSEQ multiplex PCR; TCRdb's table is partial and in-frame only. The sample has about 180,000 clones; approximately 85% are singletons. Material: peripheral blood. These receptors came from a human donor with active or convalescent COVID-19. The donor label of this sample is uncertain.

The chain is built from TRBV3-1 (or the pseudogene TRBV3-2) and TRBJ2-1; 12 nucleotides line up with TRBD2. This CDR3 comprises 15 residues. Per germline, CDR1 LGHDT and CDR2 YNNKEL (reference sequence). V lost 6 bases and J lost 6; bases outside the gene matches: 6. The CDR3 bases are TGTGCCAGCAGACTAGCGGGGGGCCCTTTCAATGAGCAGTTCTTC. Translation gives CASRLAGGPFNEQFF.

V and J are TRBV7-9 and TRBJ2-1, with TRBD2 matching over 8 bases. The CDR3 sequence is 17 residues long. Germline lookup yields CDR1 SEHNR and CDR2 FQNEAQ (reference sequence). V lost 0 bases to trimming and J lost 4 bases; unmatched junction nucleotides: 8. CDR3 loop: CASSLARGGGHYNEQFF. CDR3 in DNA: TGTGCCAGCAGCTTAGCGCGAGGCGGGGGGCATTACAATGAGCAGTTCTTC.

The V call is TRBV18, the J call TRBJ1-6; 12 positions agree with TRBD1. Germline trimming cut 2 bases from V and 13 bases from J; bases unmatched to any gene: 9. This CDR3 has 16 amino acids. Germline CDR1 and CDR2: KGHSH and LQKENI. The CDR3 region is CASSPSQGGQGAPLHF. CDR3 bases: TGTGCCAGCTCACCATCCCAAGGGGGACAGGGGGCGCCCCTCCACTTT.

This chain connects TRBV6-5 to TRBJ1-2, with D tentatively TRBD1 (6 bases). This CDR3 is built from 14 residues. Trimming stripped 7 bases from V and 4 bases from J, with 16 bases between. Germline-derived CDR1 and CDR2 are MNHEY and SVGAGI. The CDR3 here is CASTEYGGRYGYTF. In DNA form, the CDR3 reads TGTGCCAGCACGGAATATGGGGGCCGCTATGGCTACACCTTC.

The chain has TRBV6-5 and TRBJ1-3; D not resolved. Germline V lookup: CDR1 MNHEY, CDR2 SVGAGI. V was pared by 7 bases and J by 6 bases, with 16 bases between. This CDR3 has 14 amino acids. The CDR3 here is CASMGTGFENTIYF. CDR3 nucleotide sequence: TGTGCCAGCATGGGAACGGGGTTTGAAAACACCATATATTTT.

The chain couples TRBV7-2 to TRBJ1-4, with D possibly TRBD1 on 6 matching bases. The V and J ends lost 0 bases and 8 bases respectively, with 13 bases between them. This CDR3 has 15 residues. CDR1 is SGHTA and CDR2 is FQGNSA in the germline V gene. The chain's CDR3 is CASSLAGGGGEKLFF. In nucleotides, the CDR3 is TGTGCCAGCAGCTTAGCAGGGGGGGGCGGCGAAAAACTGTTTTTT. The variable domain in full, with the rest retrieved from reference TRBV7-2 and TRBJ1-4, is GAGVSQSPSNKVTEKGKDVELRCDPISGHTALYWYRQSLGQGLEFLIYFQGNSAPDKSGLPSDRFSAERTGGSVSTLTIQRTQQEDSAVYLCASSLAGGGGEKLFFGSGTQLSVL.

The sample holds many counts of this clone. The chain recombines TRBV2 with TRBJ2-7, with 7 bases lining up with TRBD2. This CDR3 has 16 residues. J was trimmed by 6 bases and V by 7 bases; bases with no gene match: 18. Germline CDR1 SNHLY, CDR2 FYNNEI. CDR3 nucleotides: TGTGCCAGCATCTTCGGGGAGGGCAGTCGCCGTTTCGAGCAGTACTTC. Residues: CASIFGEGSRRFEQYF.

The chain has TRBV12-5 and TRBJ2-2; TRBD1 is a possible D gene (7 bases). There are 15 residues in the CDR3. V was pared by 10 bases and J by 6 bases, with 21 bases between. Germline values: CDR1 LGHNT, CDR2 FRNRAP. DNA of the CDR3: TGTGCTACCCCGCGGCAGGGGGGTCTGGCCGGGGAGCTGTTTTTT. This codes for CATPRQGGLAGELFF.

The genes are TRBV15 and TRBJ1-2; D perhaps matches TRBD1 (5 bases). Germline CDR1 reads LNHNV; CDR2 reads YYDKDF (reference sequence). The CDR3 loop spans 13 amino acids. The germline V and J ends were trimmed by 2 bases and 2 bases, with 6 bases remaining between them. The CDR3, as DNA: TGTGCCACCAGCAGACAGGGAAACTATGGCTACACCTTC. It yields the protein CATSRQGNYGYTF.

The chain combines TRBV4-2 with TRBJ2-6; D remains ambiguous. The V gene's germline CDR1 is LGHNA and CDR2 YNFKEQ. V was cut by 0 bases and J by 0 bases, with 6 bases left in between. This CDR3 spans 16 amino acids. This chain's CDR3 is CASSQDLSSGANVLTF. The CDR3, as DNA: TGTGCCAGCAGCCAAGATCTAAGCTCTGGGGCCAACGTCCTGACTTTC.

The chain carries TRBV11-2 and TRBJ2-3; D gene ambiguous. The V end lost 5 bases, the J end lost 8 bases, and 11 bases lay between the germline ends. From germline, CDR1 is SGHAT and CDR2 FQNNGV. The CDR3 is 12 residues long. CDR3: CASSAESGTQYF. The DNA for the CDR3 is TGTGCCAGCAGCGCCGAATCGGGTACGCAGTATTTT.

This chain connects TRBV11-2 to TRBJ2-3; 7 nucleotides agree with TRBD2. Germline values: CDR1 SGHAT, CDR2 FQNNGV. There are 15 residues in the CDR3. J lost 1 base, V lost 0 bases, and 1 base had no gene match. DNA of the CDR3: TGTGCCAGCAGCTTAGACGGACTAGGCACAGATACGCAGTATTTT. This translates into CASSLDGLGTDTQYF. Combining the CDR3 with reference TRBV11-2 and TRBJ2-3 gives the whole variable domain EAGVAQSPRYKIIEKRQSVAFWCNPISGHATLYWYQQILGQGPKLLIQFQNNGVVDDSQLPKDRFSAERLKGVDSTLKIQPAKLEDSAVYLCASSLDGLGTDTQYFGPGTRLTVL.

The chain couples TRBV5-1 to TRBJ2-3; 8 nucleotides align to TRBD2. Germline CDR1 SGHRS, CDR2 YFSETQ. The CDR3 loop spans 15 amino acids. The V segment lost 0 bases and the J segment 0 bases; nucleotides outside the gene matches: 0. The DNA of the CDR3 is TGCGCCAGCAGCTTGGCGGGGGGGAGCACAGATACGCAGTATTTT. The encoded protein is CASSLAGGSTDTQYF.

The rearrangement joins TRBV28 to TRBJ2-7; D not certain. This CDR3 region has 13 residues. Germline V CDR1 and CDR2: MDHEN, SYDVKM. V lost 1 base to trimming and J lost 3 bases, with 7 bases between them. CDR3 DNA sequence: TGTGCCAGCAGTTTATTTGGCGGCTACGAGCAGTACTTC. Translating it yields CASSLFGGYEQYF.

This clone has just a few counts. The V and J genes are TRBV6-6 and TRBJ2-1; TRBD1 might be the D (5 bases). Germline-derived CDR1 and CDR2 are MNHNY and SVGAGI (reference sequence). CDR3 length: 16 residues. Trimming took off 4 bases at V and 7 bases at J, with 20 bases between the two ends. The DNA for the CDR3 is TGTGCCAGCAGTTCACCAGGGCCAACTAAGGGTAATGAGCAGTTCTTC. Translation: CASSSPGPTKGNEQFF.

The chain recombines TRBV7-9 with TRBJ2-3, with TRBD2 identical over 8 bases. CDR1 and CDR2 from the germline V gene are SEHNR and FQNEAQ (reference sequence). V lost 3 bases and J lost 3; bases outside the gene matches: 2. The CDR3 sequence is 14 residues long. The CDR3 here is CASSFGTRTDTQYF. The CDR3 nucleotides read TGTGCCAGCAGCTTTGGGACTAGGACAGATACGCAGTATTTT. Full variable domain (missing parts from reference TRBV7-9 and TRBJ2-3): DTGVSQNPRHKITKRGQNVTFRCDPISEHNRLYWYRQTLGQGPEFLTYFQNEAQLEKSRLLSDRFSAERPKGSFSTLEIQRTEQGDSAMYLCASSFGTRTDTQYFGPGTRLTVL.

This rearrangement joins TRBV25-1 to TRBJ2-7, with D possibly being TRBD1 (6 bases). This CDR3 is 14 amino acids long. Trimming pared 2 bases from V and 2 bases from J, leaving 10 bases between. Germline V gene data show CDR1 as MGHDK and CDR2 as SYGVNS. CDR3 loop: CASSEIQGPYEQYF. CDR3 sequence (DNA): TGTGCCAGCAGTGAAATACAGGGACCCTACGAGCAGTACTTC.

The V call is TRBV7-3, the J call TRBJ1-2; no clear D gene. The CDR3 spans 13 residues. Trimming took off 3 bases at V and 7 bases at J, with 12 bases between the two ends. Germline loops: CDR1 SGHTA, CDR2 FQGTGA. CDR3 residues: CASSFGLGGGYTF. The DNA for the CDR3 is TGTGCCAGCAGCTTCGGGTTAGGAGGTGGCTACACCTTC.

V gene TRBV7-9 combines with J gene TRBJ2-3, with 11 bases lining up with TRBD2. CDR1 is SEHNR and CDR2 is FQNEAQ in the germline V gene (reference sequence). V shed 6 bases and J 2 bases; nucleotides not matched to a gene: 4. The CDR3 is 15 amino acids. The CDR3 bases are TGTGCCAGCAGACAACTAGCGGGGGACACAGATACGCAGTATTTT. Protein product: CASRQLAGDTDTQYF.

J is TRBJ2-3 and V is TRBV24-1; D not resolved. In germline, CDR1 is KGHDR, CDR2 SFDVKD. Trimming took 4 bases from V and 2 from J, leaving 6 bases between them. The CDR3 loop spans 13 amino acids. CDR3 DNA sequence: TGTGCCACCAGTGAATACAACACAGATACGCAGTATTTT. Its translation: CATSEYNTDTQYF.

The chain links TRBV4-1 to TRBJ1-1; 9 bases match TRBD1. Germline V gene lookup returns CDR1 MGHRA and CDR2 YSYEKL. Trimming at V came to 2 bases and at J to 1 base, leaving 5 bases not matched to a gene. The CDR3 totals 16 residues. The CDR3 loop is CASSQTTGGRNTEAFF. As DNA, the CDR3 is TGCGCCAGCAGCCAAACAACAGGGGGCAGGAACACTGAAGCTTTCTTT.

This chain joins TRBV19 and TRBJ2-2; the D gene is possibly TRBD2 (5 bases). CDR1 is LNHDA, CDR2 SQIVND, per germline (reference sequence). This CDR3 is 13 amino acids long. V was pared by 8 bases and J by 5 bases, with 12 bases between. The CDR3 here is CASLNRGTGELFF. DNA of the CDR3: TGTGCCAGTCTCAACCGGGGAACCGGGGAGCTGTTTTTT.

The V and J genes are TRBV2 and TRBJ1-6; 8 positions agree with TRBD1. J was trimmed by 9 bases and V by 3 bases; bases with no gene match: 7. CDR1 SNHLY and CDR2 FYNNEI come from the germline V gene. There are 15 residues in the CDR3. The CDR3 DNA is TGTGCCAGCAGTGACGACGGGACAGGAGTTTCACCCCTCCACTTT. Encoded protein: CASSDDGTGVSPLHF.

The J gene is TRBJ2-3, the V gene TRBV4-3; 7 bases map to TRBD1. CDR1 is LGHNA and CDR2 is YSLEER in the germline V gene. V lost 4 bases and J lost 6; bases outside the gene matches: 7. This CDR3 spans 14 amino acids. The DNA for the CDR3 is TGCGCCAGCAGCCCAGAAGGGGGCTTGGATACGCAGTATTTT. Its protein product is CASSPEGGLDTQYF.

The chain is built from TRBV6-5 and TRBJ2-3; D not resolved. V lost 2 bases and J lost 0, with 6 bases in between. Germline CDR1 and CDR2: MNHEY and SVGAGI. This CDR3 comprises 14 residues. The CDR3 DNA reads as TGTGCCAGCAGTTACAGAACTAGCACAGATACGCAGTATTTT. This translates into CASSYRTSTDTQYF.

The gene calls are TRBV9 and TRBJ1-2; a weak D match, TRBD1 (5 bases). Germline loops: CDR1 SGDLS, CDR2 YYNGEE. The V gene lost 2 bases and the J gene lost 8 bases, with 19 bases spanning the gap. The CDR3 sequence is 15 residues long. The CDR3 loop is CASSVGPLVIHGYTF. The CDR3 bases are TGTGCCAGCAGCGTGGGGCCCCTCGTAATTCACGGCTACACCTTC.

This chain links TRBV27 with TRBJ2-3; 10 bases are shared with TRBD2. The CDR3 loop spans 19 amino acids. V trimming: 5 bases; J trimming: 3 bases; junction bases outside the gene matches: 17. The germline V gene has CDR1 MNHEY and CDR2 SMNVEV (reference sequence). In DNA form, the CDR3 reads TGTGCCAGCAGTCCAGCACTAGCGGGAAAGAGGGGGGGTACAGATACGCAGTATTTT. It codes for CASSPALAGKRGGTDTQYF.